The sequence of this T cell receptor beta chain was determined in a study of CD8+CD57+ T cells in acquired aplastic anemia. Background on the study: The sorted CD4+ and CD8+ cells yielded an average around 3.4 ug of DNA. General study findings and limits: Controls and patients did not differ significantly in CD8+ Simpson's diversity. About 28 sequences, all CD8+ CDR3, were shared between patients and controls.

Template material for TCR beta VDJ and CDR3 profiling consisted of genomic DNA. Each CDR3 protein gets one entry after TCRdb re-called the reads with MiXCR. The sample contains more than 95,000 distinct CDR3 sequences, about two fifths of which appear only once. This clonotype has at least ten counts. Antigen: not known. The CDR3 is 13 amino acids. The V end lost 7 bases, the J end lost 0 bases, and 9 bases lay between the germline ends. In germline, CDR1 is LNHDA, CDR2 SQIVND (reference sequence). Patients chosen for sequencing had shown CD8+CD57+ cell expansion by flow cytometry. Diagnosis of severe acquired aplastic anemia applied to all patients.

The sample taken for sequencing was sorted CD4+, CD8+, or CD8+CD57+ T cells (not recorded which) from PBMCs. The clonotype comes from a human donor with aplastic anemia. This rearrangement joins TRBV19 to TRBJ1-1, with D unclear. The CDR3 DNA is TGTGCCAGTACCGTTTCTCTGAACACTGAAGCTTTCTTT. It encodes CASTVSLNTEAFF.